Listed here are 6 T cell receptor beta chains from one sample, sequenced in a study of memory CD4+ T cells and cytomegalovirus serostatus. TCRdb's table, derived via immunoSEQ multiplex PCR, lists solely in-frame clones and lacks some. The table includes approximately 47,000 clones, around 82% detected once. The sort gate was single viable CD3+CD4+CD8-CD45RO+ cells for memory CD4+ T cells. The sequenced sample was memory CD4+ T cells from blood. The receptor source for this set is an adult in good health and CMV-seronegative.

By sample share, this clone is medium-sized. This chain uses TRBV19 with TRBJ1-5; D unclear. Germline values: CDR1 LNHDA, CDR2 SQIVND (reference sequence). This CDR3 has 13 amino acids. Trimming took 7 bases from V and 5 from J, leaving 12 bases between them. CDR3 in amino acids: CASNNGADQPQHF. The DNA for the CDR3 is TGTGCCAGTAACAATGGAGCGGATCAGCCCCAGCATTTT.

The chain links TRBV6-5 to TRBJ2-5; D unresolved. This CDR3 has 14 residues. Trimming stripped 5 bases from V and 2 bases from J, with 12 bases between. The germline V gene encodes CDR1 MNHEY and CDR2 SVGAGI. The CDR3 region is CASSIRNLQETQYF. The DNA of the CDR3 is TGTGCCAGCAGTATAAGGAACCTACAAGAGACCCAGTACTTC.

The chain employs TRBV10-3 and TRBJ1-2, with 10 bases aligning to TRBD1. Trimming took 5 bases from V and 8 from J; bases not matched to a gene: 11. The CDR3 has 15 amino acids. CDR1 is ENHRY, CDR2 SYGVKD, per germline. CDR3 region: CAISRQGAESKGYTF. The CDR3 DNA follows: TGTGCCATCAGTCGACAGGGGGCGGAGAGTAAGGGCTACACCTTC.

The chain has TRBV6-1 and TRBJ2-7; TRBD2 aligns across 10 bases. The CDR3 is made up of 15 amino acids. The germline V gene has CDR1 MNHNS and CDR2 SASEGT. V shed 7 bases and J 4 bases; nucleotides not matched to a gene: 10. The chain's CDR3 is CASKWSLAGDYEQYF. As DNA, the CDR3 is TGTGCCAGCAAGTGGTCCCTAGCGGGGGATTACGAGCAGTACTTC.

The rearrangement joins TRBV27 to TRBJ1-6; 9 nucleotides line up with TRBD1. The CDR3 covers 15 residues. The germline V gene encodes CDR1 MNHEY and CDR2 SMNVEV (reference sequence). Germline trimming cut 5 bases from V and 10 bases from J; bases unmatched to any gene: 9. The CDR3 DNA sequence: TGTGCCAGCAGTCTAGGGGGACAGGGATTGTCACCCCTCCACTTT. It encodes CASSLGGQGLSPLHF.

The rearrangement uses TRBV5-6 and TRBJ2-5; TRBD1 agrees at 9 bases. The J call may be wrong; the DNA end is better matched by TRBJ2-7. The germline gives CDR1 SGHDT, CDR2 YYEEEE. This CDR3 is 14 amino acids long. CDR3 amino acids: CASSPGQGLYEQYF. CDR3 nucleotide sequence: TGTGCCAGCAGCCCGGGACAGGGACTATACGAGCAGTACTTC.